This TCR beta chain was identified in a study of patients and donors after allogeneic stem cell transplantation. From the RT-PCR reads, TCRdb called clonotypes with MiXCR, one entry per CDR3 protein. Among about 160,000 distinct CDR3 sequences listed, 24% were seen once. This clonotype was seen a few times. The junction had 10 bases not matched to a gene; V was cut back by 3 bases and J by 5 bases. The CDR3 runs to 17 residues. Germline CDR1 is ENHRY and CDR2 is SYGVKD. The sample consisted of blood, either unsorted or a sorted T cell fraction (not recorded which). The chain is built from TRBV10-3 and TRBJ2-1, with 10 nucleotides matching TRBD1. The receptor's source is a human donor who was either an allogeneic HSCT recipient or a stem cell or donor lymphocyte infusion donor (not recorded which). It is not recorded whose cells these are; they may come from a transplant donor. The CDR3 region has the DNA TGTGCCATCAGTGACAGACCTCGGACAGGGGGTAACAATGAGCAGTTCTTC. This translates into CAISDRPRTGGNNEQFF.